Below, 3 T cell receptor beta chains from the same sample are listed, as sequenced in a study of blood T cell repertoires in COVID-19. Profiling relied on immunoSEQ multiplex PCR, and the TCRdb table lists in-frame clones only, not all of them. The sample shows roughly 200,000 clones, 80% to 85% of them seen only once. Sequencing was done on a sample of peripheral blood. These receptors were collected from a woman at least 80 years old with COVID-19, enrolled during active disease.

This clone has a handful of counts. The chain has TRBV29-1 and TRBJ1-1; 10 nucleotides agree with TRBD1. J gave up 1 base and V 7 bases, and 3 bases lay outside the gene matches. Germline CDR1 reads SQVTM; CDR2 reads ANQGSEA. The CDR3 extends over 13 amino acids. The CDR3 is CSDRQGANTEAFF. For the CDR3, the DNA is TGCAGCGACCGACAGGGGGCGAACACTGAAGCTTTCTTT. Filled out from reference TRBV29-1 and TRBJ1-1, the complete variable domain reads SAVISQKPSRDICQRGTSLTIQCQVDSQVTMMFWYRQQPGQSLTLIATANQGSEATYESGFVIDKFPISRPNLTFSTLTVSNMSPEDSSIYLCSDRQGANTEAFFGQGTRLTVV.

The table lists this clone with a count of one. The chain is built from TRBV30 and TRBJ1-2, with a possible D match to TRBD1 (6 bases). V was clipped by 4 bases and J by 5 bases, with 14 bases between them. From germline, CDR1 is GTSNPN and CDR2 SVGIG (reference sequence). This CDR3 spans 13 amino acids. The CDR3 region is CAWKDRVNYGYTF. The CDR3 region has the DNA TGTGCCTGGAAGGACAGAGTCAATTATGGCTACACCTTC.

This clone was seen once. The chain is built from TRBV5-8 and TRBJ1-2; TRBD1 agrees at 7 bases. The CDR3 runs to 14 residues. CDR1 is SGHTS, CDR2 YDEGEE, per germline. V was clipped by 4 bases and J by 4 bases; unmatched bases: 7. For the CDR3, the DNA is TGTGCCAGCAGCCCCGGGACAGCTAGCTATGGCTACACCTTC. Protein: CASSPGTASYGYTF.